The next 27 T cell receptor beta chains were all read from a single sample in a study of metastatic and nonmetastatic thyroid tumors. Nobody among the patients had been given any treatment before thyroid surgery. TCRdb redid the clone calls on the PCR reads using MiXCR. Of fewer than 15,000 clones listed, approximately 30% are singletons. Sequencing used tumor tissue. The receptors here all came from a female donor with papillary thyroid cancer or a benign thyroid nodule (not recorded which). Some clones in this sample may be carry-over from other donors' samples.

Relative to its sample, this clone is medium-sized (0.01 to 0.1%). The chain joins TRBV24-1 to TRBJ2-1; D is undetermined. Germline V gene sequence: CDR1 KGHDR, CDR2 SFDVKD. V was shortened by 2 bases and J by 4 bases, with 5 bases between the two germline ends. This CDR3 is built from 13 residues. The chain's CDR3 is CATSDSSYNEQFF. The CDR3 nucleotides read TGTGCCACCAGTGATTCCAGTTACAATGAGCAGTTCTTC.

This sequence joins TRBV20-1 and TRBJ2-3, with TRBD2 identical over 7 bases. There are 16 residues in the CDR3. Germline CDR1 is DFQATT and CDR2 is SNEGSKA (reference sequence). Unmatched junction bases numbered 8, after V lost 1 base and J lost 1 base. The CDR3 region is CSARVEGREGTDTQYF. The CDR3 DNA sequence: TGCAGTGCTAGAGTTGAAGGGAGGGAGGGCACAGATACGCAGTATTTT.

A remark on this clone: Possible read error: a much larger clone is one base away. The missing conserved phenylalanine or tryptophan at the end of this CDR3 makes a read error likely. The chain uses TRBV28 and TRBJ1-1; TRBD1 aligns across 8 bases. With V trimmed by 6 bases and J by 6 bases, 12 bases remained unmatched. CDR3 length: 15 residues. Germline V gene data show CDR1 as MDHEN and CDR2 as SYDVKM. The CDR3 DNA is TGTGCCAGCAGCTTCAGGGGGCTTCATATCGCTGAAGCTTTCTCT. Protein sequence: CASSFRGLHIAEAFS.

There are many counts of this clone. The chain combines TRBV9 with TRBJ2-5; 7 nucleotides agree with TRBD1. Germline CDR1 reads SGDLS; CDR2 reads YYNGEE. The junction had 2 bases not matched to a gene; V was cut back by 4 bases and J by 2 bases. The CDR3 length is 13 residues. CDR3 protein: CASSQGQQETQYF. The CDR3 bases are TGTGCCAGCAGCCAGGGACAGCAAGAGACCCAGTACTTC.

Many counts were recorded for this clone. The CDR3 here is CASSQEMSGTAYEQYF. CDR3 nucleotides: TGCGCCAGCAGCCAAGAGATGTCCGGGACCGCCTACGAGCAGTACTTC. This chain uses TRBV4-1 with TRBJ2-7; D tentatively reads TRBD1 or TRBD2 (5 bases each). Per germline, CDR1 MGHRA and CDR2 YSYEKL. This CDR3 contains 16 residues. Trimming cost V 0 bases and J 2 bases, with 14 bases left between them.

The rearrangement uses TRBV20-1 and TRBJ1-1; the D gene is possibly TRBD1 (5 bases). Germline CDR1 DFQATT, CDR2 SNEGSKA (reference sequence). V was cut by 6 bases and J by 2 bases, with 10 bases left in between. The CDR3 is 12 amino acids. The CDR3 region has the DNA TGCAGTGCCCCCCGGGGCAACACTGAAGCTTTCTTT. This codes for CSAPRGNTEAFF.

By frequency in the sample, this clone is medium-sized. The chain joins TRBV28 to TRBJ1-2, with a tentative D call TRBD1 (5 bases). Germline CDR1 reads MDHEN; CDR2 reads SYDVKM. The CDR3 runs 16 residues. V lost 6 bases and J lost 3, with 20 bases in between. CDR3 DNA sequence: TGTGCCAGCAGCCCCCGGGACGGTCGGTTAGACTATGGCTACACCTTC. Its protein is CASSPRDGRLDYGYTF.

This clone was counted many times. The CDR3 nucleotides read TGTGCCAGTAGGCAGACAGGGGGCCCAGATACGCAGTATTTT. It is translated as CASRQTGGPDTQYF. This chain uses TRBV19 with TRBJ2-3; 10 bases map to TRBD1. Germline trimming cut 6 bases from V and 4 bases from J; bases unmatched to any gene: 4. This CDR3 has 14 residues. Germline V gene lookup returns CDR1 LNHDA and CDR2 SQIVND (reference sequence).

The J gene is TRBJ2-1, the V gene TRBV20-1, with TRBD2 as a possible D gene (6 bases). V shed 0 bases and J shed 8 bases, with 26 bases lying between them. Germline V lookup: CDR1 DFQATT, CDR2 SNEGSKA (reference sequence). The CDR3 sequence is 18 residues long. The DNA of the CDR3 is TGCAGTGCTAGAGATATCTCGGGTATGGGGACTCATATCGATGAGCAGTTCTTC. Its translation is CSARDISGMGTHIDEQFF.

This rearrangement joins TRBV9 to TRBJ1-1; D possibly corresponds to TRBD1 (5 bases). Trimming took 7 bases from V and 0 from J, leaving 13 bases between them. This CDR3 has 14 amino acids. Germline V CDR1 and CDR2: SGDLS, YYNGEE. The CDR3 DNA sequence: TGTGCCAGCTCCGGGAAGGGGTTGAACACTGAAGCTTTCTTT. Translation gives CASSGKGLNTEAFF.

This clone has a handful of counts. The chain couples TRBV6-1 to TRBJ1-5, with D perhaps matching TRBD1 (5 bases). Trimming removed 5 bases from V and 5 bases from J, with 10 bases in between. CDR1 is MNHNS and CDR2 is SASEGT in the germline V gene. The CDR3 contains 13 residues. The DNA for the CDR3 is TGTGCCAGCAGTAAAATACAGGATCAGCCCCAGCATTTT. Encoded protein: CASSKIQDQPQHF.

This clone was observed a few times. V usage is TRBV30 and J usage is TRBJ2-7; 7 nucleotides line up with TRBD1. The germline V gene encodes CDR1 GTSNPN and CDR2 SVGIG (reference sequence). V was pared by 2 bases and J by 5 bases, with 12 bases of the junction left unmatched. CDR3 length equals 15 residues. The CDR3 region has the DNA TGTGCCTGGAGTCCCGGAACAGGGGTGGTCCACGAGCAGTACTTC. This translates into CAWSPGTGVVHEQYF.

This rearrangement joins TRBV20-1 to TRBJ2-1, with 10 nucleotides matching TRBD2. The CDR3 sequence is 14 residues long. The J segment lost 7 bases and the V segment lost 6 bases, leaving 9 bases of the junction unmatched. CDR1 and CDR2 from the germline V gene are DFQATT and SNEGSKA (reference sequence). The CDR3 sequence: CSATAGGLGNEQFF. CDR3 in DNA: TGCAGTGCGACAGCGGGAGGGCTGGGAAATGAGCAGTTCTTC.

The chain carries TRBV20-1 and TRBJ2-1; TRBD1 is a possible D gene (6 bases). The CDR3 has 15 residues. Looked up from germline, CDR1 is DFQATT and CDR2 is SNEGSKA (reference sequence). Trimming pared 2 bases from V and 10 bases from J, leaving 21 bases between. The CDR3 spells CSARPSKGDPREQFF. The CDR3 bases are TGCAGTGCTAGACCCTCCAAGGGGGATCCCCGAGAGCAGTTCTTC.

The chain uses TRBV2 and TRBJ2-2, with D perhaps matching TRBD1 (7 bases). The V and J ends lost 8 bases and 6 bases respectively, with 25 bases between them. CDR1 SNHLY and CDR2 FYNNEI come from the germline V gene. CDR3 size: 17 residues. CDR3 DNA: TGTGCCAGCTCGCGGGACAGTCTCCGACCCCAGGCCGGGGAGCTGTTTTTT. It encodes CASSRDSLRPQAGELFF.

In its sample, this clone was seen a few times. With a much larger clone just one base away, this may be a read error. The chain is built from TRBV18 and TRBJ1-1; D gene ambiguous. CDR1 and CDR2 from the germline V gene are KGHSH and LQKENI. The length of the CDR3 is 16 residues. CDR3 sequence: CASSPGRRYVYTEALF. DNA for the CDR3: TGTGCCAGCTCACCAGGGCGGCGGTATGTGTACACTGAAGCTCTCTTT. The full variable domain, its missing parts supplied by reference TRBV18 and TRBJ1-1, is NAGVMQNPRHLVRRRGQEARLRCSPMKGHSHVYWYRQLPEEGLKFMVYLQKENIIDESGMPKERFSAEFPKEGPSILRIQQVVRGDSAAYFCASSPGRRYVYTEALFGQGTRLTVV.

This clone rates as medium-sized. The chain has TRBV6-5 and TRBJ1-5; unclear D gene. Germline loops: CDR1 MNHEY, CDR2 SVGAGI. V was trimmed by 3 bases and J by 6 bases, leaving 12 bases between them. CDR3 length equals 14 residues. The DNA for the CDR3 is TGTGCCAGCAGTTATCGGCAGAGAGGTCAGCCCCAGCATTTT. Protein sequence: CASSYRQRGQPQHF.

The table lists this clone with many counts. One junction end disagrees with the germline gene, perhaps due to a read error. In nucleotides, the CDR3 is TGCGCCTGCAGGGGGAACACCGGGGAGCTGTTTTTT. This sequence encodes CACRGNTGELFF. J is TRBJ2-2 and V is TRBV10-1; D might be TRBD1 (6 bases). CDR1 is WNHNN, CDR2 SYGVQD, per germline (reference sequence). The CDR3 contains 12 residues.

The gene calls are TRBV7-9 and TRBJ1-2; 8 bases line up with TRBD1. V trimming: 5 bases; J trimming: 4 bases; junction bases outside the gene matches: 6. This CDR3 has 14 amino acids. From germline, CDR1 is SEHNR and CDR2 FQNEAQ (reference sequence). The CDR3 nucleotides read TGTGCCAGCAGCCCCGCAGGGACAGGCTATGGCTACACCTTC. Its protein is CASSPAGTGYGYTF. Based on the CDR3 plus reference TRBV7-9 and TRBJ1-2, the full variable domain is DTGVSQNPRHKITKRGQNVTFRCDPISEHNRLYWYRQTLGQGPEFLTYFQNEAQLEKSRLLSDRFSAERPKGSFSTLEIQRTEQGDSAMYLCASSPAGTGYGYTFGSGTRLTVV.

This clone appeared a single time. This clone may be a read error of a much larger clone one base away. This same CDR3 is encoded by further DNA sequences in the sample. CDR3 protein: CASSLPRTSGRTDTQYF. The CDR3, as DNA: TGTGCCAGCAGCTTGCCCCGGACTAGCGGCAGAACAGATACGCAGTATTTT. The chain links TRBV7-6 to TRBJ2-3, with 10 bases lining up with TRBD2. Germline loops: CDR1 SGHVS, CDR2 FNYEAQ. This CDR3 spans 17 amino acids. Trimming cost V 3 bases and J 3 bases; bases outside gene matches: 9.

This clone has ten or more counts. V usage is TRBV29-1 and J usage is TRBJ1-1; D call uncertain. The CDR3 has 13 residues. Trimming removed 3 bases from V and 5 bases from J, with 13 bases in between. Germline V gives CDR1 SQVTM, CDR2 ANQGSEA. The CDR3 DNA reads as TGCAGCGTTGATAGCGGGGTACGGACTGAAGCTTTCTTT. This gives the protein CSVDSGVRTEAFF.

This clone was counted only a few times. This chain joins TRBV27 and TRBJ2-7; weak D call: TRBD2 (6 bases). Germline assignment: CDR1 MNHEY and CDR2 SMNVEV (reference sequence). The length of the CDR3 is 13 residues. V lost 3 bases and J lost 3, with 9 bases in between. CDR3 protein: CASSLTSDYEQYF. In DNA form, the CDR3 reads TGTGCCAGCAGTTTGACTAGTGACTACGAGCAGTACTTC.

This clone is medium-sized within its sample. J is TRBJ2-7 and V is TRBV19; D gene ambiguous. Trimming stripped 0 bases from V and 3 bases from J, with 6 bases between. There are 13 residues in the CDR3. Germline lookup yields CDR1 LNHDA and CDR2 SQIVND (reference sequence). CDR3 nucleotides: TGTGCCAGTAGTATAGATCTGGGCTACGAGCAGTACTTC. Protein: CASSIDLGYEQYF. Drawing the rest from reference TRBV19 and TRBJ2-7, the complete variable domain is DGGITQSPKYLFRKEGQNVTLSCEQNLNHDAMYWYRQDPGQGLRLIYYSQIVNDFQKGDIAEGYSVSREKKESFPLTVTSAQKNPTAFYLCASSIDLGYEQYFGPGTRLTVT.

V gene TRBV27 combines with J gene TRBJ1-6; tentative D call: TRBD1 (6 bases). The length of the CDR3 is 13 residues. With 7 bases removed from V and 9 bases from J, the gap between germline ends came to 13 bases. Germline loops: CDR1 MNHEY, CDR2 SMNVEV (reference sequence). The chain's CDR3 is CASKGTRSSPLHF. The CDR3 DNA follows: TGTGCCAGCAAGGGGACACGGAGTTCACCCCTCCACTTT.

The chain joins TRBV30 to TRBJ1-1, with a possible D match to TRBD1 (5 bases). Germline CDR1 GTSNPN, CDR2 SVGIG (reference sequence). The CDR3 spans 13 residues. The V and J ends lost 1 base and 1 base respectively, with 7 bases between them. CDR3 loop: CAWSGGKNTEAFF. CDR3 DNA: TGTGCCTGGAGTGGGGGGAAGAACACTGAAGCTTTCTTT.

This sequence joins TRBV20-1 and TRBJ2-1; TRBD2 matches at 7 bases. This CDR3 has 16 amino acids. Germline loops: CDR1 DFQATT, CDR2 SNEGSKA (reference sequence). Trimming cost V 2 bases and J 0 bases; bases outside gene matches: 7. The CDR3 DNA reads TGCAGTGCTAGAAAGCAAGCGGGACCCTCCTACAATGAGCAGTTCTTC. Translated: CSARKQAGPSYNEQFF.

The V gene is TRBV20-1, the J gene TRBJ2-7; TRBD2 matches 10 bases. V lost 3 bases to trimming and J lost 6 bases; unmatched junction nucleotides: 5. Germline V CDR1 and CDR2: DFQATT, SNEGSKA (reference sequence). The CDR3 has 13 amino acids. CDR3 amino acids: CSASVSGRGEQYF. The CDR3 DNA is TGCAGTGCTAGCGTCAGCGGGAGGGGCGAGCAGTACTTC.